These 5 T cell receptor beta chains originate from one sample sequenced in a study of T cell changes during pregnancy in multiple sclerosis. Sequencing was performed with immunoSEQ multiplex PCR; in TCRdb, only in-frame clones are kept and a portion is missing. The table includes more than 35,000 clones, 70% to 90% detected once. The sequencing used CD4+ T cells from peripheral blood mononuclear cells, collected in the first trimester of pregnancy. Receptors originate from a female donor with multiple sclerosis, enrolled in a pregnancy study.

The rearrangement links TRBV28 to TRBJ2-1; D is perhaps TRBD2 (6 bases). The CDR3 extends over 15 amino acids. V shed 2 bases and J shed 0 bases, with 8 bases lying between them. Germline loops: CDR1 MDHEN, CDR2 SYDVKM. CDR3 protein: CASSLGGSSYNEQFF. The DNA for the CDR3 is TGTGCCAGCAGTTTAGGGGGGAGCTCCTACAATGAGCAGTTCTTC.

This clone was counted a few times. V is TRBV30 and J is TRBJ1-2; 7 bases match TRBD1. CDR1 is GTSNPN and CDR2 is SVGIG in the germline V gene (reference sequence). The CDR3 has 15 residues. The ends lost 3 bases at V and 0 bases at J; junction bases unmatched: 7. CDR3: CAWRRDRAANYGYTF. For the CDR3, the DNA is TGTGCCTGGAGGCGGGACAGAGCCGCTAACTATGGCTACACCTTC.

The J gene is TRBJ2-1, the V gene TRBV6-5; 11 nucleotides line up with TRBD2. Germline V gene sequence: CDR1 MNHEY, CDR2 SVGAGI. The J segment lost 7 bases and the V segment lost 6 bases, leaving 8 bases of the junction unmatched. The CDR3 covers 15 residues. The CDR3 spells CASSRTSGRRNEQFF. In DNA, the CDR3 is TGTGCCAGCAGCCGAACTAGCGGGAGAAGGAATGAGCAGTTCTTC.

The gene calls are TRBV7-9 and TRBJ2-2; 10 nucleotides align to TRBD1. Germline CDR1 SEHNR, CDR2 FQNEAQ (reference sequence). V gave up 8 bases and J gave up 4 bases; unmatched junction bases: 4. The CDR3 is made up of 14 amino acids. The CDR3 nucleotides read TGTGCCAGCTCCCGGGACAGGGGCACCGGGGAGCTGTTTTTT. Its translation is CASSRDRGTGELFF.

The V and J genes are TRBV27 and TRBJ2-7, with 7 bases that match TRBD1. This CDR3 comprises 14 residues. CDR1 is MNHEY and CDR2 is SMNVEV in the germline V gene (reference sequence). J was trimmed by 0 bases and V by 3 bases; bases with no gene match: 2. The CDR3 DNA sequence: TGTGCCAGCAGTTTTTCAGGGGGCTCCTACGAGCAGTACTTC. This codes for CASSFSGGSYEQYF.